This entry lists 11 T cell receptor beta chains sequenced from one sample in a study of response to subunit inactivated influenza vaccine. TCRdb itself ran the RT-PCR reads through MiXCR, one entry per CDR3 protein. Of 500,000 to 550,000 distinct CDR3 sequences listed, approximately 22% are singletons. This sample was shared with a second study, whose subject was T cells expressing NK-cell markers. That paper states: Libraries used 5'RACE template switching adding universal primer site and UMIs.

This specimen was CD4+ T cells sorted from PBMCs, taken about 13 days after vaccination. These receptors were taken from a man aged 45 to 65 who received an inactivated influenza vaccine.

This clonotype has only a few counts. The J gene is TRBJ2-3, the V gene TRBV12-3 or TRBV12-4; 9 nucleotides match TRBD2. Trimming took 3 bases from V and 5 from J; bases not matched to a gene: 3. The CDR3 contains 14 residues. CDR3 sequence (DNA): TGTGCCAGCAGTTTTAGAGCGGGAGGAGATACGCAGTATTTT. This codes for CASSFRAGGDTQYF.

This chain links TRBV7-2 with TRBJ1-2; 8 bases fit TRBD1. This CDR3 has 15 amino acids. The germline CDR1 and CDR2 sequences are SGHTA and FQGNSA. Trimming removed 4 bases from V and 4 bases from J; junction bases left unmatched: 8. CDR3 bases: TGTGCCAGCAGCTCTACTGACAGGGGCATCTATGGCTACACCTTC. Translated: CASSSTDRGIYGYTF.

This clonotype occurred a few times. The chain couples TRBV10-3 to TRBJ1-5; no reliable D call. Trimming cost V 2 bases and J 3 bases, with 5 bases left between them. Germline loops: CDR1 ENHRY, CDR2 SYGVKD. CDR3 size: 13 residues. CDR3 DNA sequence: TGTGCCATCAGTGAGGGGAACAATCAGCCCCAGCATTTT. Its protein product is CAISEGNNQPQHF.

This clonotype was counted between two and nine times. V gene TRBV29-1 combines with J gene TRBJ1-2; TRBD1 matches 7 bases. The V and J ends lost 5 bases and 8 bases, in that order; junction bases with no gene match: 8. Germline assignment: CDR1 SQVTM and CDR2 ANQGSEA. CDR3 length: 12 residues. The CDR3 DNA follows: TGCAGCGTTAACAGGGGTCCTCCGGGCTACACCTTC. Protein product: CSVNRGPPGYTF. Together with reference TRBV29-1 and TRBJ1-2, the CDR3 gives the full variable domain: SAVISQKPSRDICQRGTSLTIQCQVDSQVTMMFWYRQQPGQSLTLIATANQGSEATYESGFVIDKFPISRPNLTFSTLTVSNMSPEDSSIYLCSVNRGPPGYTFGSGTRLTVV.

This clonotype was detected only a few times. The chain recombines TRBV4-1 with TRBJ2-4; 8 bases are a match to TRBD2. Trimming at V came to 1 base and at J to 5 bases, leaving 4 bases not matched to a gene. This CDR3 is 15 amino acids long. The germline V gene has CDR1 MGHRA and CDR2 YSYEKL. CDR3 amino acids: CASSQGTSPQNIQYF. CDR3 coding DNA: TGCGCCAGCAGCCAAGGGACTAGCCCTCAAAACATTCAGTACTTC.

This clonotype came up a few times. The rearrangement links TRBV10-3 to TRBJ1-1; the D is unclear. The CDR3 contains 12 residues. Per the germline V gene, CDR1 is ENHRY and CDR2 is SYGVKD. Trimming removed 6 bases at V and 4 bases at J, with 9 bases between. The CDR3 spells CAIRREGTEAFF. CDR3 DNA sequence: TGTGCCATCAGAAGGGAGGGCACTGAAGCTTTCTTT.

The rearrangement uses TRBV12-3 or TRBV12-4 and TRBJ2-1; 10 bases are shared with TRBD2. V shed 7 bases and J 5 bases; nucleotides not matched to a gene: 8. This CDR3 has 15 amino acids. The CDR3 protein is CASTPSGSPHNEQFF. In nucleotides, the CDR3 is TGTGCCAGCACCCCTAGCGGGAGCCCCCACAATGAGCAGTTCTTC.

This clonotype was seen only a few times. The chain links TRBV6-5 to TRBJ2-5; unclear D gene. The germline V and J ends were trimmed by 5 bases and 4 bases, with 8 bases remaining between them. Germline V gives CDR1 MNHEY, CDR2 SVGAGI. CDR3 length equals 12 residues. The CDR3 loop reads CASSGSGETQYF. DNA for the CDR3: TGTGCCAGCAGTGGTTCCGGAGAGACCCAGTACTTC.

The chain joins TRBV20-1 to TRBJ2-1, with a possible D match to TRBD1 (6 bases). The CDR3 has 15 amino acids. Trimming shortened V by 6 bases and J by 1 base, and 16 bases separated the two germline ends. The germline V gene has CDR1 DFQATT and CDR2 SNEGSKA (reference sequence). CDR3 bases: TGCAGTGCCCCGAACCAGGGGCGATCCTACAATGAGCAGTTCTTC. Translated, it gives CSAPNQGRSYNEQFF.

This CDR3 reads CASSQVVTTNEKLFF. CDR3 coding DNA: TGTGCCAGCAGCCAAGTTGTTACAACTAATGAAAAACTGTTTTTT. The chain couples TRBV14 to TRBJ1-4, with unresolved D. The CDR3 length is 15 residues. Germline CDR1 and CDR2: SGHDN and FVKESK. Between the trimmed V and J ends, which lost 1 base and 0 bases, there was a span of 6 bases. The full variable domain, completed using reference TRBV14 and TRBJ1-4, is EAGVTQFPSHSVIEKGQTVTLRCDPISGHDNLYWYRRVMGKEIKFLLHFVKESKQDESGMPNNRFLAERTGGTYSTLKVQPAELEDSGVYFCASSQVVTTNEKLFFGSGTQLSVL.

This clonotype was found a few times. This chain uses TRBV7-2 with TRBJ2-7; D gene unclear. The CDR3 sequence is 12 residues long. The V end was cut by 2 bases, the J end by 2 bases, with 4 bases between. CDR1 and CDR2 (germline): SGHTA, FQGNSA. CDR3 nucleotides: TGTGCCAGCAGCTTAATCCCCTACGAGCAGTACTTC. Translation: CASSLIPYEQYF.